One TCR beta chain is described in this entry. What it recognizes is unknown. CDR1 and CDR2 (germline): MNHEY, SVGAGI. V dropped 0 bases and J dropped 15; count of bases not matched to a gene: 9. The CDR3 extends over 15 amino acids. Amplification used 60 Vbeta primers and 13 Jbeta primers. Sequencing was performed with immunoSEQ multiplex PCR; in TCRdb, only in-frame clones are kept and a portion is missing. The sample lists about 140,000 clones; approximately 80% were seen once. The data belong to a study of cytomegalovirus exposure and HLA in healthy donors. The study, taken as a whole, reports: In a later analysis, specific HLA alleles were associated with 15,000 to 20,000 TCR beta sequences at a 0.05 false discovery rate. 87-base-pair reads could not separate some V segments, including TRBV6-2 and TRBV6-3. A prior analysis recorded that most TCR beta V segments were productive about 90% or about 30% of the time.

This chain connects TRBV6-5 to TRBJ2-1, with 12 nucleotides matching TRBD2. This TCR derives from a middle-aged man in good health and CMV-seronegative. Specimen: PBMCs. In DNA form, the CDR3 reads TGTGCCAGCAGTTACTCATTTCTAGCGGGAGGGACCCTGTTCTTC. Translated, it gives CASSYSFLAGGTLFF.